The 30 T cell receptor beta chains listed next were all sequenced from one sample in a study of blood T cell repertoires in COVID-19. Sequencing was performed with immunoSEQ multiplex PCR; in TCRdb, only in-frame clones are kept and a portion is missing. The sample lists about 130,000 clones; 85% were seen once. The specimen was peripheral blood. The receptors were gathered from a man older than 75 with active or convalescent COVID-19.

The V call is TRBV7-3, the J call TRBJ2-2; 11 bases agree with TRBD1. Germline V gene sequence: CDR1 SGHTA, CDR2 FQGTGA. The CDR3 consists of 15 residues. V was clipped by 5 bases and J by 5 bases; unmatched bases: 4. For the CDR3, the DNA is TGTGCCAGCAGCAGGACAGGGGGCCAGACCGGGGAGCTGTTTTTT. Translation: CASSRTGGQTGELFF.

The chain has TRBV5-1 and TRBJ1-4; no clear D. The germline CDR1 and CDR2 sequences are SGHRS and YFSETQ. The ends were cut back, 4 bases at V and 0 bases at J, with 7 bases in the middle. CDR3 size: 14 residues. The CDR3 loop reads CASSPSATNEKLFF. CDR3 DNA sequence: TGCGCCAGCAGCCCGAGTGCAACTAATGAAAAACTGTTTTTT.

The chain combines TRBV5-4 with TRBJ1-3; 7 positions agree with TRBD1. The ends lost 2 bases at V and 0 bases at J; junction bases unmatched: 5. Germline assignment: CDR1 SGHNT and CDR2 YYREEE (reference sequence). The CDR3 is made up of 16 amino acids. Here the CDR3 DNA reads TGTGCCAGCAGCTTCCCGACAGGGAGCTCTGGAAACACCATATATTTT. Its protein product is CASSFPTGSSGNTIYF.

The chain joins TRBV7-2 to TRBJ2-5; 7 positions match TRBD1. CDR1 is SGHTA and CDR2 is FQGNSA in the germline V gene. The CDR3 runs 13 residues. Trimming took 4 bases from V and 7 from J; bases not matched to a gene: 6. CDR3 coding DNA: TGTGCCAGCAGCTCAGACAGGGTTGCGACCCAGTACTTC. Its protein is CASSSDRVATQYF.

V usage is TRBV6-5 and J usage is TRBJ1-4; TRBD1 agrees at 7 bases. Germline assignment: CDR1 MNHEY and CDR2 SVGAGI. J gave up 8 bases and V 8 bases, and 5 bases lay outside the gene matches. The CDR3 contains 12 residues. The CDR3 protein is CASLKGGEKLFF. For the CDR3, the DNA is TGTGCCAGCCTGAAAGGGGGCGAAAAACTGTTTTTT.

The genes are TRBV7-9 and TRBJ1-2, with D possibly TRBD1 on 5 matching bases. This CDR3 contains 15 residues. CDR1 is SEHNR and CDR2 is FQNEAQ in the germline V gene (reference sequence). Trimming took 3 bases from V and 6 from J, leaving 17 bases between them. CDR3: CASSFSDTTLHGYTF. DNA for the CDR3: TGTGCCAGCAGCTTCTCGGACACAACTCTTCATGGCTACACCTTC.

V gene TRBV28 combines with J gene TRBJ2-7; D gene ambiguous. Trimming left V 4 bases short and J 3 bases short, with 4 bases between. Germline lookup yields CDR1 MDHEN and CDR2 SYDVKM. The CDR3 runs to 11 residues. DNA of the CDR3: TGTGCCAGCAGTTGGAGCTACGAGCAGTACTTC. This encodes CASSWSYEQYF. Together with reference TRBV28 and TRBJ2-7, the CDR3 gives the full variable domain: DVKVTQSSRYLVKRTGEKVFLECVQDMDHENMFWYRQDPGLGLRLIYFSYDVKMKEKGDIPEGYSVSREKKERFSLILESASTNQTSMYLCASSWSYEQYFGPGTRLTVT.

The J gene is TRBJ1-5, the V gene TRBV18; 9 nucleotides align to TRBD1. Trimming at V came to 7 bases and at J to 5 bases, leaving 6 bases not matched to a gene. Germline V lookup: CDR1 KGHSH, CDR2 LQKENI. This CDR3 is 14 amino acids long. Here the CDR3 DNA reads TGTGCCAGCTTTACCGGGACAGGGCATCAGCCCCAGCATTTT. Its translation: CASFTGTGHQPQHF.

The chain couples TRBV11-1 to TRBJ2-7; a possible D gene is TRBD2 (6 bases). V shed 5 bases and J shed 1 base, with 15 bases lying between them. CDR3 length: 15 amino acids. Germline V gene sequence: CDR1 SGHAT, CDR2 FQDESV (reference sequence). CDR3: CASSKRRGSSYEQYF. DNA for the CDR3: TGTGCCAGCAGCAAGAGACGGGGGTCTTCCTACGAGCAGTACTTC.

The chain has TRBV2 and TRBJ1-6, with 7 bases matching TRBD1. This CDR3 contains 12 residues. V gave up 7 bases and J gave up 10 bases; unmatched junction bases: 4. The germline V gene has CDR1 SNHLY and CDR2 FYNNEI. The CDR3: CASTYRGSPLHF. Here the CDR3 DNA reads TGTGCCAGCACTTACAGGGGCTCACCCCTCCACTTT.

This clone showed up just a few times. This CDR3 reads CASSSHGGNQPQHF. CDR3 bases: TGTGCCAGTAGTTCCCACGGGGGGAATCAGCCCCAGCATTTT. The chain carries TRBV19 and TRBJ1-5, with a tentative D call TRBD1 (5 bases). Trimming took 5 bases from V and 4 from J, leaving 12 bases between them. The CDR3 extends over 14 amino acids. Germline assignment: CDR1 LNHDA and CDR2 SQIVND (reference sequence).

This rearrangement joins TRBV6-5 to TRBJ2-1, with D perhaps TRBD1 (6 bases). This CDR3 is 15 amino acids long. Trimming took off 0 bases at V and 3 bases at J, with 9 bases between the two ends. The V gene's germline CDR1 is MNHEY and CDR2 SVGAGI. CDR3 sequence: CASSYSPGDYNEQFF. CDR3 DNA: TGTGCCAGCAGTTACTCCCCAGGGGACTACAATGAGCAGTTCTTC.

This clone was seen only once. This rearrangement joins TRBV4-3 to TRBJ2-7, with 13 positions matching TRBD2. The CDR3 is made up of 18 amino acids. Germline loops: CDR1 LGHNA, CDR2 YSLEER. Unmatched junction bases numbered 10, after V lost 1 base and J lost 4 bases. The CDR3 spells CASSQVGHGLAGAYEQYF. CDR3 nucleotides: TGCGCCAGCAGCCAAGTGGGTCACGGACTAGCGGGAGCTTACGAGCAGTACTTC.

V gene TRBV29-1 combines with J gene TRBJ2-2; 10 bases fit TRBD2. V was clipped by 4 bases and J by 4 bases; unmatched bases: 3. The V gene's germline CDR1 is SQVTM and CDR2 ANQGSEA. This CDR3 region has 14 residues. CDR3 bases: TGCAGCGTTGCGGGACTAGCGACCACCGGGGAGCTGTTTTTT. It codes for CSVAGLATTGELFF.

The V call is TRBV5-1, the J call TRBJ1-1; 9 bases agree with TRBD1. The CDR3 loop spans 17 amino acids. The J segment lost 0 bases and the V segment lost 3 bases, leaving 9 bases of the junction unmatched. In germline, CDR1 is SGHRS, CDR2 YFSETQ. CDR3 nucleotide sequence: TGCGCCAGCAGCTGGGGACAGGGCAGACGTATGAACACTGAAGCTTTCTTT. Protein: CASSWGQGRRMNTEAFF. The full variable domain, its missing parts supplied by reference TRBV5-1 and TRBJ1-1, is KAGVTQTPRYLIKTRGQQVTLSCSPISGHRSVSWYQQTPGQGLQFLFEYFSETQRNKGNFPGRFSGRQFSNSRSEMNVSTLELGDSALYLCASSWGQGRRMNTEAFFGQGTRLTVV.

The chain couples TRBV7-2 to TRBJ2-5; D not resolved. This CDR3 is built from 14 residues. V was pared by 0 bases and J by 2 bases, with 7 bases between. Germline V gene sequence: CDR1 SGHTA, CDR2 FQGNSA. The CDR3 DNA follows: TGTGCCAGCAGCTTAGCCCAGTTACAAGAGACCCAGTACTTC. Its protein is CASSLAQLQETQYF.

The V call is TRBV10-3, the J call TRBJ2-7, with a weak D call TRBD2 (5 bases). The length of the CDR3 is 12 residues. The ends were cut back, 6 bases at V and 7 bases at J, with 13 bases in the middle. The germline CDR1 and CDR2 sequences are ENHRY and SYGVKD. CDR3 sequence (DNA): TGTGCCATCAGACAGCGGATGGGTGAGCAGTACTTC. It is translated as CAIRQRMGEQYF.

This chain joins TRBV6-5 and TRBJ1-1, with D perhaps TRBD1 (5 bases). Germline loops: CDR1 MNHEY, CDR2 SVGAGI. The germline V and J ends were trimmed by 6 bases and 1 base, with 9 bases remaining between them. The CDR3 is 13 residues long. The CDR3 nucleotides are TGTGCCAGCAGCAGACAGAGGAACACTGAAGCTTTCTTT. This encodes CASSRQRNTEAFF.

The chain combines TRBV2 with TRBJ2-7; 9 positions agree with TRBD2. The V gene end was trimmed by 0 bases and the J gene end by 2 bases; junction bases not matched to a gene: 2. Germline CDR1 reads SNHLY; CDR2 reads FYNNEI. This CDR3 is built from 15 residues. CDR3 loop: CASSEAPSGTYEQYF. CDR3 DNA sequence: TGTGCCAGCAGTGAAGCTCCTAGCGGGACCTACGAGCAGTACTTC.

Here the CDR3 reads CASSERDSGGYTF. The CDR3 region has the DNA TGTGCCAGCAGTGAAAGGGACTCTGGGGGCTACACCTTC. V and J are TRBV2 and TRBJ1-2, with a tentative D call TRBD1 (5 bases). The CDR3 extends over 13 amino acids. Trimming removed 2 bases at V and 8 bases at J, with 12 bases between. Germline V gene sequence: CDR1 SNHLY, CDR2 FYNNEI.

The rearrangement uses TRBV30 and TRBJ1-5; weak D call: TRBD1 (5 bases). Germline CDR1 GTSNPN, CDR2 SVGIG (reference sequence). With 4 bases removed from V and 0 bases from J, the gap between germline ends came to 7 bases. The CDR3 runs to 13 residues. CDR3 loop: CAWTGDSNQPQHF. In nucleotides, the CDR3 is TGTGCCTGGACGGGGGATAGCAATCAGCCCCAGCATTTT.

This clone appeared a few times. This chain connects TRBV11-1 to TRBJ1-3, with unresolved D. This CDR3 contains 15 residues. Germline lookup yields CDR1 SGHAT and CDR2 FQDESV (reference sequence). V was clipped by 1 base and J by 4 bases, with 11 bases between them. This chain's CDR3 is CASSLGQALGNTIYF. In DNA, the CDR3 is TGTGCCAGCAGCTTAGGGCAGGCCCTAGGAAACACCATATATTTT.

The rearrangement uses TRBV5-1 and TRBJ1-5; 7 bases are shared with TRBD1. V was clipped by 4 bases and J by 0 bases; unmatched bases: 7. Germline CDR1 SGHRS, CDR2 YFSETQ. CDR3 size: 16 residues. The CDR3 coding sequence is TGCGCCAGCAGCCAAGGTACAGGGGATAGCAATCAGCCCCAGCATTTT. Translation: CASSQGTGDSNQPQHF.

This clone was observed a handful of times. The rearrangement links TRBV5-6 to TRBJ2-7; TRBD2 aligns across 9 bases. After removal of 4 bases from V and 3 bases from J, the junction contained 11 bases not matched to a gene. Germline V gives CDR1 SGHDT, CDR2 YYEEEE. This CDR3 is built from 16 residues. CDR3 nucleotides: TGTGCCAGCAGCGCCGCGGGGAGCGGGAGGATCTACGAGCAGTACTTC. It yields the protein CASSAAGSGRIYEQYF. Together with reference TRBV5-6 and TRBJ2-7, the CDR3 gives the full variable domain: DAGVTQSPTHLIKTRGQQVTLRCSPKSGHDTVSWYQQALGQGPQFIFQYYEEEERQRGNFPDRFSGHQFPNYSSELNVNALLLGDSALYLCASSAAGSGRIYEQYFGPGTRLTVT.

The V call is TRBV25-1, the J call TRBJ1-3, with a tentative D call TRBD1 (5 bases). The CDR3 has 16 amino acids. Looked up from germline, CDR1 is MGHDK and CDR2 is SYGVNS. V was cut by 2 bases and J by 3 bases, with 14 bases left in between. The CDR3 region has the DNA TGTGCCAGCAGTGAAGGGGGTCGGGGGGTTGGAAACACCATATATTTT. Translated, it gives CASSEGGRGVGNTIYF.

This chain joins TRBV10-3 and TRBJ2-7, with D unresolved. Germline V gives CDR1 ENHRY, CDR2 SYGVKD. The CDR3 has 15 amino acids. The V and J ends lost 0 bases and 0 bases respectively, with 9 bases between them. CDR3 amino acids: CAISESNSHSYEQYF. CDR3 bases: TGTGCCATCAGTGAGTCTAACAGTCACTCCTACGAGCAGTACTTC.

The chain joins TRBV3-1 (or the pseudogene TRBV3-2) to TRBJ2-1; tentative D call: TRBD2 (6 bases). The V gene's germline CDR1 is LGHDT and CDR2 YNNKEL (reference sequence). Trimming removed 1 base from V and 0 bases from J, with 13 bases in between. CDR3 size: 17 residues. The CDR3, as DNA: TGTGCCAGCAGCCAAGTTGTAGCGGCTAGCTCCTACAATGAGCAGTTCTTC. Its translation is CASSQVVAASSYNEQFF.

The chain couples TRBV29-1 to TRBJ2-5, with D tentatively TRBD1 (6 bases). V was shortened by 6 bases and J by 9 bases, with 26 bases between the two germline ends. The CDR3 runs to 15 residues. Germline lookup yields CDR1 SQVTM and CDR2 ANQGSEA. CDR3 amino acids: CSVIQSTGTGRPQYF. CDR3 bases: TGCAGCGTAATCCAATCTACAGGGACCGGTCGACCCCAGTACTTC. Supplemented by reference TRBV29-1 and TRBJ2-5, the full variable domain reads SAVISQKPSRDICQRGTSLTIQCQVDSQVTMMFWYRQQPGQSLTLIATANQGSEATYESGFVIDKFPISRPNLTFSTLTVSNMSPEDSSIYLCSVIQSTGTGRPQYFGPGTRLLVL.

This clone came up many times. The V call is TRBV7-9, the J call TRBJ2-5; TRBD1 agrees at 8 bases. In germline, CDR1 is SEHNR, CDR2 FQNEAQ (reference sequence). CDR3 length: 14 residues. The trim removed 7 bases at V and 5 bases at J, leaving 9 bases unmatched. The CDR3 here is CASTSDRGRETQYF. Here the CDR3 DNA reads TGTGCCAGCACCAGCGACAGGGGCCGGGAGACCCAGTACTTC.

CDR3 nucleotide sequence: TGTGCCAGCAGCACAGAAGGCGGGGAGCTGTTTTTT. As protein: CASSTEGGELFF. The chain is built from TRBV7-9 and TRBJ2-2; D unresolved. Trimming shortened V by 5 bases and J by 7 bases, and 8 bases separated the two germline ends. The CDR3 is made up of 12 amino acids. Germline assignment: CDR1 SEHNR and CDR2 FQNEAQ (reference sequence).